The 27 T cell receptor beta chains listed next were all sequenced from one sample in a study of Graves' ophthalmopathy and Graves' hyperthyroidism. Amplification of the TCR beta CDR3 regions used RNA transcripts (as template). Second-round multiplex PCR came after a first-round RT-PCR that employed HTBI primers. TCRdb used MiXCR to reprocess the multiplex PCR reads, holding one entry per CDR3 protein. The data hold some 750,000 distinct CDR3 sequences, with roughly 40% observed a single time. Sequenced input: peripheral blood. These TCRs come from an adult man with Graves' ophthalmopathy.

CDR3: CASSGGTSGKSYEQYF. CDR3 DNA: TGTGCCAGCAGTGGCGGGACTAGCGGCAAGTCCTACGAGCAGTACTTC. This rearrangement joins TRBV25-1 to TRBJ2-7; 11 bases map to TRBD2. The CDR3 is 16 amino acids. V lost 4 bases and J lost 1; bases outside the gene matches: 6. Germline V CDR1 and CDR2: MGHDK, SYGVNS.

This chain connects TRBV25-1 to TRBJ1-4; possibly TRBD1 for D (6 bases). Trimming shortened V by 6 bases and J by 4 bases, and 15 bases separated the two germline ends. The CDR3 spans 15 residues. The germline gives CDR1 MGHDK, CDR2 SYGVNS. CDR3 sequence reads: CASRPLGTLNEKLFF. CDR3 in DNA: TGTGCCAGCAGACCTCTTGGGACACTTAATGAAAAACTGTTTTTT.

The chain uses TRBV2 and TRBJ1-5, with 10 bases lining up with TRBD1. CDR3 size: 15 residues. The germline CDR1 and CDR2 sequences are SNHLY and FYNNEI. V shed 1 base, J shed 5 bases, and the junction held 2 bases outside the gene matches. The CDR3 DNA follows: TGTGCCAGCAGTGAAGGCGGGACAGGGGATCAGCCCCAGCATTTT. This sequence encodes CASSEGGTGDQPQHF. The full variable domain, rest sourced from reference TRBV2 and TRBJ1-5, is EPEVTQTPSHQVTQMGQEVILRCVPISNHLYFYWYRQILGQKVEFLVSFYNNEISEKSEIFDDQFSVERPDGSNFTLKIRSTKLEDSAMYFCASSEGGTGDQPQHFGDGTRLSIL.

This clonotype was detected many times. The V gene is TRBV29-1, the J gene TRBJ1-1, with no clear D. CDR1 and CDR2 from the germline V gene are SQVTM and ANQGSEA. The CDR3 contains 13 residues. V was pared by 4 bases and J by 6 bases, with 15 bases between. The CDR3 nucleotides read TGCAGCGTTGGTTACCAGAGTCGGCCTGAAGCTTTCTTT. It translates to CSVGYQSRPEAFF.

Comment on this clonotype: A much larger clone differs from this one at a single base, so this may be a read error. The chain recombines TRBV19 with TRBJ2-5, with 7 bases aligning to TRBD2. Germline CDR1 and CDR2: LNHDA and SQIVND (reference sequence). V shed 6 bases, J shed 13 bases, and the junction held 17 bases outside the gene matches. CDR3 size: 14 residues. CDR3 region: CASRRAGTESGRYF. Written as DNA, the CDR3 is TGTGCCAGTAGGCGAGCGGGAACTGAGTCAGGACGGTACTTC.

This clonotype turned up a few times. The chain has TRBV29-1 and TRBJ2-5; 8 nucleotides align to TRBD1. Germline lookup yields CDR1 SQVTM and CDR2 ANQGSEA. Unmatched junction bases numbered 9, after V lost 8 bases and J lost 4 bases. The CDR3 contains 13 residues. CDR3 coding DNA: TGCAGCTTAGACAGGGGCGGCGGAGAGACCCAGTACTTC. This sequence encodes CSLDRGGGETQYF.

The chain joins TRBV2 to TRBJ2-7, with D perhaps being TRBD1 or TRBD2 (5 bases each). Germline V lookup: CDR1 SNHLY, CDR2 FYNNEI. The length of the CDR3 is 15 residues. The V end was cut by 6 bases, the J end by 1 base, with 16 bases between. The CDR3 DNA sequence: TGTGCCAGCAGCCGTATGGGACGAAATTCCTACGAGCAGTACTTC. Translating gives CASSRMGRNSYEQYF.

This clonotype came up a few times. This chain links TRBV7-9 with TRBJ1-2, with 8 bases lining up with TRBD1. With 1 base clipped from V and 2 bases from J, the junction kept 6 bases outside the gene matches. CDR3 length: 16 residues. The germline V gene encodes CDR1 SEHNR and CDR2 FQNEAQ (reference sequence). CDR3 DNA sequence: TGTGCCAGCAGCTTAGGAGTGGACAGGGCGAACTATGGCTACACCTTC. Its protein is CASSLGVDRANYGYTF.

This clonotype has only one observation. Relative to the germline gene, one junction end is altered; a read error may explain this. The chain employs TRBV2 and TRBJ1-6, with D perhaps TRBD1 (5 bases). This CDR3 is 10 amino acids long. Germline V CDR1 and CDR2: SNHLY, FYNNEI. Written as DNA, the CDR3 is TGTGCCAGTAGAGGGACGTGGCCGATTTTT. Translating it yields CASRGTWPIF.

This clonotype has a count of ten or more. The chain has TRBV10-3 and TRBJ2-7, with 7 bases that match TRBD1. After removal of 8 bases from V and 6 bases from J, the junction contained 4 bases not matched to a gene. The length of the CDR3 is 11 residues. Per the germline V gene, CDR1 is ENHRY and CDR2 is SYGVKD. The CDR3, as DNA: TGTGCCATCGGACCAGGGGGCGAGCAGTACTTC. This sequence encodes CAIGPGGEQYF.

This clonotype was recorded a few times. The DNA of the CDR3 is TGTGCCAGCAGGAAAACGGACGGATATGGCTACACCTTC. The encoded protein is CASRKTDGYGYTF. This sequence joins TRBV9 and TRBJ1-2, with D uncertain. V was shortened by 5 bases and J by 5 bases, with 13 bases between the two germline ends. Looked up from germline, CDR1 is SGDLS and CDR2 is YYNGEE. This CDR3 has 13 amino acids.

The genes are TRBV19 and TRBJ1-1; D ambiguous. V lost 7 bases and J lost 0, with 12 bases in between. CDR1 is LNHDA and CDR2 is SQIVND in the germline V gene (reference sequence). This CDR3 is built from 14 residues. The CDR3 here is CASTAWSMNTEAFF. The CDR3 nucleotides read TGTGCCAGTACTGCTTGGTCGATGAACACTGAAGCTTTCTTT.

The chain couples TRBV6-5 to TRBJ1-5; D unclear. The germline V and J ends were trimmed by 5 bases and 0 bases, with 14 bases remaining between them. Germline V gene sequence: CDR1 MNHEY, CDR2 SVGAGI. The CDR3 sequence is 16 residues long. DNA of the CDR3: TGTGCCAGCAGTCACCCCACAATTTATAGCAATCAGCCCCAGCATTTT. This translates into CASSHPTIYSNQPQHF.

This clonotype was recorded many times. The chain couples TRBV29-1 to TRBJ1-2, with D unclear. The germline CDR1 and CDR2 sequences are SQVTM and ANQGSEA. The CDR3 is 8 amino acids. V was pared by 6 bases and J by 12 bases, with 8 bases between. The CDR3 coding sequence is TGCAGCGTGGAGGATAACACCTTC. Translating gives CSVEDNTF.

Here the CDR3 reads CASSWGLAGGTITEQYF. The CDR3 DNA reads TGTGCCAGCAGCTGGGGACTAGCGGGGGGGACCATTACGGAGCAGTACTTC. The V call is TRBV7-2, the J call TRBJ2-7; 16 bases line up with TRBD2. V lost 4 bases and J lost 7; bases outside the gene matches: 10. The V gene's germline CDR1 is SGHTA and CDR2 FQGNSA. This CDR3 is built from 17 residues.

This clonotype was seen repeatedly, ten times or more. The V and J genes are TRBV20-1 and TRBJ2-5; D is undetermined. V lost 5 bases and J 2 bases, leaving 3 bases between the germline ends. This CDR3 spans 10 amino acids. Germline V gene lookup returns CDR1 DFQATT and CDR2 SNEGSKA (reference sequence). The CDR3 coding sequence is TGCAGTGCTCTACAAGAGACCCAGTACTTC. Protein sequence: CSALQETQYF.

V gene TRBV9 combines with J gene TRBJ1-2, with TRBD1 identical over 8 bases. Germline CDR1 reads SGDLS; CDR2 reads YYNGEE. The junction had 9 bases not matched to a gene; V was cut back by 3 bases and J by 8 bases. The CDR3 is 14 amino acids. CDR3 protein: CASSETGQGGGYTF. CDR3 nucleotides: TGTGCCAGCAGCGAGACAGGACAGGGAGGCGGCTACACCTTC.

The rearrangement uses TRBV14 and TRBJ2-7, with 11 bases identical to TRBD2. CDR3 length equals 15 residues. Germline V CDR1 and CDR2: SGHDN, FVKESK. V trimming: 0 bases; J trimming: 8 bases; junction bases outside the gene matches: 6. The CDR3 spells CASSQDSASGRKQYF. CDR3 bases: TGTGCCAGCAGCCAAGATTCGGCTAGCGGGAGGAAGCAGTACTTC.

Note on this clonotype: The junction does not match germline at one end; this may be a read error. The rearrangement links TRBV19 to TRBJ1-5, with 9 positions matching TRBD1. The CDR3 has 15 residues. Germline CDR1 and CDR2: LNHDA and SQIVND (reference sequence). The CDR3 reads CAGSNTGGKNQPQHF. For the CDR3, the DNA is TGTGCCGGTAGTAACACAGGGGGCAAAAATCAGCCCCAGCATTTT.

This clonotype has a handful of counts. The CDR3, as DNA: TGTGCCAGCACATACGCCGGGCCCTCCTACGAGCAGTACTTC. Its protein product is CASTYAGPSYEQYF. The chain has TRBV7-2 and TRBJ2-7; D remains ambiguous. Deletions cut 7 bases from V and 0 bases from J, with 13 bases between. Germline loops: CDR1 SGHTA, CDR2 FQGNSA. The CDR3 contains 14 residues.

This clonotype was counted ten times or more. The chain is built from TRBV2 and TRBJ1-3; no definite D call. V lost 0 bases to trimming and J lost 3 bases, with 3 bases between them. The length of the CDR3 is 13 residues. The germline gives CDR1 SNHLY, CDR2 FYNNEI. The CDR3 DNA reads TGTGCCAGCAGTGAAGCGGTTGGAAACACCATATATTTT. Translating it yields CASSEAVGNTIYF.

This clonotype was counted between two and nine times. The chain carries TRBV10-3 and TRBJ1-1, with D maybe TRBD1 (5 bases). The CDR3 covers 13 residues. Germline V lookup: CDR1 ENHRY, CDR2 SYGVKD. Deletions cut 10 bases from V and 8 bases from J, with 20 bases between. The CDR3 here is CASSGGTVNEAFF. The CDR3 region has the DNA TGTGCCAGCAGCGGGGGTACAGTGAACGAAGCTTTCTTT.

This clonotype appeared a few times. The chain combines TRBV5-4 with TRBJ2-7; D ambiguous. The CDR3 is made up of 13 amino acids. V lost 4 bases to trimming and J lost 6 bases, with 14 bases between them. Germline values: CDR1 SGHNT, CDR2 YYREEE (reference sequence). The CDR3 loop is CASSPPGPGEQYF. In DNA, the CDR3 is TGTGCCAGCAGCCCGCCCGGGCCGGGCGAGCAGTACTTC.

This clonotype has a count of ten or more. The chain carries TRBV29-1 and TRBJ2-5; no definite D call. The V end lost 6 bases, the J end lost 2 bases, and 13 bases lay between the germline ends. The CDR3 sequence is 13 residues long. Per the germline V gene, CDR1 is SQVTM and CDR2 is ANQGSEA. The CDR3 nucleotides are TGCAGCGTCAGTCGGACGATACAAGAGACCCAGTACTTC. Protein sequence: CSVSRTIQETQYF.

This clonotype came up many times. The rearrangement joins TRBV29-1 to TRBJ1-2; D uncertain. CDR3 length: 13 residues. CDR1 is SQVTM, CDR2 ANQGSEA, per germline. The ends were cut back, 4 bases at V and 4 bases at J, with 13 bases in the middle. The CDR3 region has the DNA TGCAGCGTTGTAAAGGATTTGAGCTATGGCTACACCTTC. The encoded protein is CSVVKDLSYGYTF.

The chain links TRBV7-2 to TRBJ2-7, with a weak D call TRBD1 (6 bases). V lost 1 base and J 3 bases, leaving 13 bases between the germline ends. The CDR3 has 15 residues. Germline CDR1 reads SGHTA; CDR2 reads FQGNSA. The CDR3 loop reads CASSLGGGDGYEQYF. For the CDR3, the DNA is TGTGCCAGCAGCTTAGGAGGGGGAGATGGCTACGAGCAGTACTTC. Full variable domain (outside the CDR3, taken from reference TRBV7-2 and TRBJ2-7): GAGVSQSPSNKVTEKGKDVELRCDPISGHTALYWYRQSLGQGLEFLIYFQGNSAPDKSGLPSDRFSAERTGGSVSTLTIQRTQQEDSAVYLCASSLGGGDGYEQYFGPGTRLTVT.

The V gene is TRBV7-2, the J gene TRBJ1-6; TRBD1 might be the D (6 bases). This CDR3 has 16 amino acids. CDR1 is SGHTA and CDR2 is FQGNSA in the germline V gene. V dropped 4 bases and J dropped 10 bases, with 20 bases sitting between them. CDR3 in DNA: TGTGCCAGCAGCTCAGTAGCGGCCAGGGGTGGCTCACCCCTCCACTTT. Encoded protein: CASSSVAARGGSPLHF.